This record concerns one TCR beta chain sequence. The CDR3 has 12 residues. V shed 6 bases, J shed 9 bases, and the junction held 7 bases outside the gene matches. Germline lookup yields CDR1 SQVTM and CDR2 ANQGSEA. One entry per CDR3 protein, called by TCRdb with MiXCR from the RACE reads. The table includes about 120,000 distinct CDR3 sequences, roughly 13% detected once. Time point indicated: patch test 1, 2 weeks after DPC sensitization. Treatment reported: therapeutic diphenylcyclopropenone sensitization with weekly scalp DPC. Participating donors were patients with alopecia, aged 18 to 70 years, considered appropriate candidates for DPC. These data are taken from a study of human T cells and chemical hapten exposure. Background on the study: The cohort included alopecia areata under or over 50% scalp, totalis and universalis.

The chain couples TRBV29-1 to TRBJ2-1; 8 bases are a match to TRBD1. The sample here was whole blood, taken in connection with sensitization to the hapten diphenylcyclopropenone (DPC). This receptor was identified in a man aged 18 to 30 with alopecia areata. Some clones in this sample may be carry-over from other donors' samples. CDR3 region: CSVLPTGGEQFF. CDR3 nucleotide sequence: TGCAGCGTCCTCCCAACAGGGGGTGAGCAGTTCTTC.